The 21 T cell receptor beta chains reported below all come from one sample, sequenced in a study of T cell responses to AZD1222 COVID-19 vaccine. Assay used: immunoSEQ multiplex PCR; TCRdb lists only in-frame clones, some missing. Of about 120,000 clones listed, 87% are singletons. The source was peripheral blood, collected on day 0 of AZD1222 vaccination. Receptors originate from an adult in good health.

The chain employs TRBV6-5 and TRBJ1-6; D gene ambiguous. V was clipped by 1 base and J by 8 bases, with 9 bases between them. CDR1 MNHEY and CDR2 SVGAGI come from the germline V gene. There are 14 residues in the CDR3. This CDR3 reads CASSYYERDSPLHF. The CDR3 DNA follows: TGTGCCAGCAGTTACTATGAGAGGGATTCACCCCTCCACTTT.

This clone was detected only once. The CDR3 sequence: CASSAASGQGLSPLHF. The CDR3 DNA sequence: TGTGCCAGCAGTGCTGCCTCGGGACAGGGGCTTTCACCCCTCCACTTT. The V and J genes are TRBV6-1 and TRBJ1-6; 10 bases are a match to TRBD1. CDR1 MNHNS and CDR2 SASEGT come from the germline V gene. The junction had 9 bases not matched to a gene; V was cut back by 4 bases and J by 9 bases. The CDR3 runs 16 residues.

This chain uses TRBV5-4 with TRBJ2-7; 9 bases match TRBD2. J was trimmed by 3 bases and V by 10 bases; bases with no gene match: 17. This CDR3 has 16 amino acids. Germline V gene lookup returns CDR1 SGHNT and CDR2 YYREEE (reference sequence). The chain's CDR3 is CAYSSASGNIGYEQYF. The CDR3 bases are TGTGCCTACTCGAGCGCTAGCGGGAATATCGGCTACGAGCAGTACTTC.

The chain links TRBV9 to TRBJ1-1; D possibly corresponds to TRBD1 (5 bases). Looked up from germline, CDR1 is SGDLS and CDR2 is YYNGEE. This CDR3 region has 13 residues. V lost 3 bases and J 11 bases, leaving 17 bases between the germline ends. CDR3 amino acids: CASSADGALGAFF. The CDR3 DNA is TGTGCCAGCAGCGCGGACGGGGCTTTGGGGGCTTTCTTT.

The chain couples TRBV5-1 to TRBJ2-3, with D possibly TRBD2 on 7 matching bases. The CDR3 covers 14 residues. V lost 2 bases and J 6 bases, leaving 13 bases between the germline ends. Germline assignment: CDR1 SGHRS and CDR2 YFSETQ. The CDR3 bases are TGCGCCAGCAGCTTAGGCGGGGGCGGGGATACGCAGTATTTT. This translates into CASSLGGGGDTQYF.

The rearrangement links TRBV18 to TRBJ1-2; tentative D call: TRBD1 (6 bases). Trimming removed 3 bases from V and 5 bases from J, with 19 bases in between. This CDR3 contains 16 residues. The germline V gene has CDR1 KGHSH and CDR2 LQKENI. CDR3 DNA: TGTGCCAGCTCACCGTGGACAGAGAATAAAGGGTATGGCTACACCTTC. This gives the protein CASSPWTENKGYGYTF. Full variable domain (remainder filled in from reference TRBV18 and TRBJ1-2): NAGVMQNPRHLVRRRGQEARLRCSPMKGHSHVYWYRQLPEEGLKFMVYLQKENIIDESGMPKERFSAEFPKEGPSILRIQQVVRGDSAAYFCASSPWTENKGYGYTFGSGTRLTVV.

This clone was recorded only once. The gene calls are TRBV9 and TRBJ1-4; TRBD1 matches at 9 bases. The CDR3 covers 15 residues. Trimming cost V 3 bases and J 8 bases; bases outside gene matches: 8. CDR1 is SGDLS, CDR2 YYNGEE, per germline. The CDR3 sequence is CASSAGQGMKEKLFF. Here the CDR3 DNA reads TGTGCCAGCAGCGCCGGACAGGGGATGAAGGAAAAACTGTTTTTT.

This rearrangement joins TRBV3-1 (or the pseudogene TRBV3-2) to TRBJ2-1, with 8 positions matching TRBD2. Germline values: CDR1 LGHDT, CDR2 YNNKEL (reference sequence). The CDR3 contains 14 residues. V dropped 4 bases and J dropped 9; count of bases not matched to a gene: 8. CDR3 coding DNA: TGTGCCAGCAGCCTCGGGACTAGGATGGTTGAGCAGTTCTTC. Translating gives CASSLGTRMVEQFF.

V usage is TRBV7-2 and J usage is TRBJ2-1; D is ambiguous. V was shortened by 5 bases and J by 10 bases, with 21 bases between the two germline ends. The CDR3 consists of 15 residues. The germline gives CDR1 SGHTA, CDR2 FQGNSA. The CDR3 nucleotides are TGTGCCAGCAGCCTCTCGGCTCCCTGGGTCGAAGAGCAGTTCTTC. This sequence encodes CASSLSAPWVEEQFF.

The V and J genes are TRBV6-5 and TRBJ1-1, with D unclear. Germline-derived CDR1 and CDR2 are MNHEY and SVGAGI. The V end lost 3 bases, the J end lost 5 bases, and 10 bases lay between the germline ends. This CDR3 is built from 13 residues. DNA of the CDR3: TGTGCCAGCAGTTATGGGGAATGGACTGAAGCTTTCTTT. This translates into CASSYGEWTEAFF.

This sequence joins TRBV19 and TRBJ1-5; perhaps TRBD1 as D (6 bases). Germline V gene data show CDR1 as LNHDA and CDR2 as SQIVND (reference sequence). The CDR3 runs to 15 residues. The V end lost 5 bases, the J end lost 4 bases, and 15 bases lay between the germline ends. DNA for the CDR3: TGTGCCAGTAGTCCCCCGTGGGGGGCAAATCAGCCCCAGCATTTT. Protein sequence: CASSPPWGANQPQHF.

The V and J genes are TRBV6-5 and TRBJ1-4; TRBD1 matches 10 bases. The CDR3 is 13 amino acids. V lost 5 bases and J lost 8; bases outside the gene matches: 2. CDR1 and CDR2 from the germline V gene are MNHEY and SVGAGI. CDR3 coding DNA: TGTGCCAGCAGTCCGGGACAGGGGGAAAAACTGTTTTTT. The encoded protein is CASSPGQGEKLFF.

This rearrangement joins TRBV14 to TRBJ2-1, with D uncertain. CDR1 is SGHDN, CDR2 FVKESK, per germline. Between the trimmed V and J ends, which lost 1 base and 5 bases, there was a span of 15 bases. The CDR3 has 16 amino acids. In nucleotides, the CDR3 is TGTGCCAGCAGCCAAGCCGGTATGGGCCCAAACAATGAGCAGTTCTTC. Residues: CASSQAGMGPNNEQFF.

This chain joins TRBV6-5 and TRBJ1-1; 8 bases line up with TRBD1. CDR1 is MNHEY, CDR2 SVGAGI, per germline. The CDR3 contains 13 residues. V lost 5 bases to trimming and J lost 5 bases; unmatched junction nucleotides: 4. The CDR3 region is CASSLQGGTEAFF. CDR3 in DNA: TGTGCCAGCAGTCTACAGGGGGGGACTGAAGCTTTCTTT.

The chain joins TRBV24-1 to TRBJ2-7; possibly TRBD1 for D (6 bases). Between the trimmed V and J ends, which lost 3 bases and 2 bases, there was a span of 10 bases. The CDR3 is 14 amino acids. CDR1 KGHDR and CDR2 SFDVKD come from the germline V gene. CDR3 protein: CATSDRTATYEQYF. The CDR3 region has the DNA TGTGCCACCAGTGATAGGACAGCGACCTACGAGCAGTACTTC.

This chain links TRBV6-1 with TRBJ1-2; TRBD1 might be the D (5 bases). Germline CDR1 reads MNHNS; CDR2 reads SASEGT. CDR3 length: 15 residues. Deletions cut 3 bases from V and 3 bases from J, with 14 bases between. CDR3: CASSEGAGRHYGYTF. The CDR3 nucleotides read TGTGCCAGCAGTGAGGGCGCAGGGAGACACTATGGCTACACCTTC.

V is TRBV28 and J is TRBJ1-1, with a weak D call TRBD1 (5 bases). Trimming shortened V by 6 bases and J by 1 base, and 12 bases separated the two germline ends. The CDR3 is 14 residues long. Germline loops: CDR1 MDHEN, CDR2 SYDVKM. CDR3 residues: CASRSDRSNTEAFF. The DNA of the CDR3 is TGTGCCAGCAGGTCAGACAGATCGAACACTGAAGCTTTCTTT. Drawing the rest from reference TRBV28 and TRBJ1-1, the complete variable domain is DVKVTQSSRYLVKRTGEKVFLECVQDMDHENMFWYRQDPGLGLRLIYFSYDVKMKEKGDIPEGYSVSREKKERFSLILESASTNQTSMYLCASRSDRSNTEAFFGQGTRLTVV.

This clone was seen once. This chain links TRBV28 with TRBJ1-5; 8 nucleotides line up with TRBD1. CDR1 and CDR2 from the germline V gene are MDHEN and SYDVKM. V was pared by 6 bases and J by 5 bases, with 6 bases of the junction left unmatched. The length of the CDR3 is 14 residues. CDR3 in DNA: TGTGCCAGCAGCACGGGGACAGGTTATCAGCCCCAGCATTTT. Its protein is CASSTGTGYQPQHF.

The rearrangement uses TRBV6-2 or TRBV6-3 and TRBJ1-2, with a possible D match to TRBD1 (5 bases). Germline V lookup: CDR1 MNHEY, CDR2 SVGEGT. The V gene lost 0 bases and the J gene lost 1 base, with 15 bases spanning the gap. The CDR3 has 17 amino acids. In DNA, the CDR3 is TGTGCCAGCAGTTACTCGGTGTCGGCGGGGGGTAACTATGGCTACACCTTC. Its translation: CASSYSVSAGGNYGYTF.

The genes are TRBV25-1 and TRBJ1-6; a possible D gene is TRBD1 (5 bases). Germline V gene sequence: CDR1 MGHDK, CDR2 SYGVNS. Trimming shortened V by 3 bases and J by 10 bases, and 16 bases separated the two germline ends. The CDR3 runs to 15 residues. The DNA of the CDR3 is TGTGCCAGCAGTGAGGTCCAGGGTGTGGAATCACCCCTCCACTTT. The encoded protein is CASSEVQGVESPLHF.

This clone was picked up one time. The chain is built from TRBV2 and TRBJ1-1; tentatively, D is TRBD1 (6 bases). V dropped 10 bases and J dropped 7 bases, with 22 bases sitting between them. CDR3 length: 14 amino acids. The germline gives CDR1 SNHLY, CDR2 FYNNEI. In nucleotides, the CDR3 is TGTGCCATCCCCGAGGAAACAGGGTCCCTTGAAGCTTTCTTT. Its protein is CAIPEETGSLEAFF.